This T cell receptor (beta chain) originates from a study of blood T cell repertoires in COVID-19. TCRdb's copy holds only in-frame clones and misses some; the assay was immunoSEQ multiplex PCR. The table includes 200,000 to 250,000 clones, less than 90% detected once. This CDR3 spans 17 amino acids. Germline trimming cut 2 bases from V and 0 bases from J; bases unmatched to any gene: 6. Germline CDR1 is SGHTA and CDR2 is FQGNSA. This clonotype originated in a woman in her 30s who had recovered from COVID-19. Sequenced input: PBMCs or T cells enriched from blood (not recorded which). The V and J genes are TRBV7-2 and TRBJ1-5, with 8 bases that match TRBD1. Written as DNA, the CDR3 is TGTGCCAGCAGCTTACGGAGGACAGGGAATAGCAATCAGCCCCAGCATTTT. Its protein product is CASSLRRTGNSNQPQHF.